This section outlines one T cell receptor (beta chain) sequence together with its context. The ends lost 4 bases at V and 8 bases at J; junction bases unmatched: 8. CDR3 length equals 14 residues. The data stem from a study of long-term antiretroviral therapy in people with HIV. Investigators performed immunoSEQ version v3.0 at survey level. Only in-frame clones appear in the TCRdb table, and some are missing; sequencing was by immunoSEQ multiplex PCR. The sample has 25,000 to 30,000 clones, about 90% seen once. Sequencing was performed on unsorted PBMCs, taken 1.8 years after starting antiretroviral therapy. This sequence was found in a woman between 18 and 30 years old with HIV. This chain links TRBV7-1 with TRBJ1-2; 9 bases agree with TRBD1. TRBV7-1 is sorted into the ORF group, with uncertain function. CDR3 in DNA: TGTGCCAGCAGCTTAGCAAGGACAGGGGACGGCTACACCTTC. Amino acid sequence: CASSLARTGDGYTF.